This T cell receptor (beta chain) was captured by sequencing in a study of cytomegalovirus exposure and HLA in healthy donors. Study observations and caveats: The authors confirmed in vitro that three CMV-associated chains were specific for CMV antigens. Most of the TCR beta V segments (in an earlier analysis) were productive either about 87% or about 30% of the time. Cytomegalovirus-associated status was assigned to 164 TCR beta chains.

The length of the CDR3 is 15 residues. CDR1 is SGDLS, CDR2 YYNGEE, per germline. The V gene end was trimmed by 0 bases and the J gene end by 8 bases; junction bases not matched to a gene: 7. This clone was seen more than once but under ten times. No antigen is known for it. This PCR relied on a set of 60 Vbeta primers and 13 Jbeta primers. Clones were sequenced by immunoSEQ multiplex PCR, and TCRdb holds only the in-frame ones, with some missing. Among 100,000 or so clones, roughly 80% were seen once, and the ten largest hold roughly 8.6%. Sequences were obtained from PBMCs. The sequence derives from a middle-aged woman in good health and CMV-seropositive. The chain is built from TRBV9 and TRBJ1-2; 10 nucleotides agree with TRBD1. As DNA, the CDR3 is TGTGCCAGCAGCGTAGGGCAGGACAGGGGGAAAGGCTACACCTTC. This encodes CASSVGQDRGKGYTF.